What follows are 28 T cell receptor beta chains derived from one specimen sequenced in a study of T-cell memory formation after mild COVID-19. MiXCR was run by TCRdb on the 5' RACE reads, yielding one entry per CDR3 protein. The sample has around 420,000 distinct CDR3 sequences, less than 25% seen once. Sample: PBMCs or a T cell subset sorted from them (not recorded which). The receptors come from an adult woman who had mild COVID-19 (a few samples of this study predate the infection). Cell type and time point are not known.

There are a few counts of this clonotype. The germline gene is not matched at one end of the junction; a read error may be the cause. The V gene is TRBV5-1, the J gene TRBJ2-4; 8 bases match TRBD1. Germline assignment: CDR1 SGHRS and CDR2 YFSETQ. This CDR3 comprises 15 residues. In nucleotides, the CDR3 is TGCGCCAGCAGCTGGGGGGACAGGCCTAAAAGCATTCAGTACTTC. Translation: CASSWGDRPKSIQYF.

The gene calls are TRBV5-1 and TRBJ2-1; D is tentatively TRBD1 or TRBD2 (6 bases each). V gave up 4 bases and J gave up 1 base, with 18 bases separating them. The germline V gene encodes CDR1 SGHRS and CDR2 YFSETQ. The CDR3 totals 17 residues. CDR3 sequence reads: CASSLGGQYGSYNEQFF. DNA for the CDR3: TGCGCCAGCAGCCTGGGGGGACAATACGGGTCCTACAATGAGCAGTTCTTC.

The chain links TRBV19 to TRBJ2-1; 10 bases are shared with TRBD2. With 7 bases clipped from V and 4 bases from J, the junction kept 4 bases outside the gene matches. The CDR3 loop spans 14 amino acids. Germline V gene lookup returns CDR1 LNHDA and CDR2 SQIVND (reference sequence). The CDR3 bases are TGTGCCAGTATAGAAGCGGGAGGGTACAATGAGCAGTTCTTC. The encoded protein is CASIEAGGYNEQFF.

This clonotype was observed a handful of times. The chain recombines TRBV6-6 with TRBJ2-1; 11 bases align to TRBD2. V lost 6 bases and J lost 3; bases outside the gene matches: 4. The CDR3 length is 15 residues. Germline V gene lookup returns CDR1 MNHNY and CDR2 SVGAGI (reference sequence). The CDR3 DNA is TGTGCCAGCAGCGGGACTAGCGGACTCTACAATGAGCAGTTCTTC. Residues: CASSGTSGLYNEQFF.

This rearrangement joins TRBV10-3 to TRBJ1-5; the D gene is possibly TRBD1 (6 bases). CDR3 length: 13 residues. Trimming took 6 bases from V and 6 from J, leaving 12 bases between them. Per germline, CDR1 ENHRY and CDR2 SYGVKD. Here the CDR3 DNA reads TGTGCCATCAGCCTAAGGGGGGCTCAGCCCCAGCATTTT. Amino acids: CAISLRGAQPQHF.

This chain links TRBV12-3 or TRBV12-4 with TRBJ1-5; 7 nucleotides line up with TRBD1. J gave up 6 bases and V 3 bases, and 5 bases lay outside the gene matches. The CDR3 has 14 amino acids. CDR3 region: CASSFSGGGQPQHF. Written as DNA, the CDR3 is TGTGCCAGCAGTTTTTCAGGGGGTGGTCAGCCCCAGCATTTT.

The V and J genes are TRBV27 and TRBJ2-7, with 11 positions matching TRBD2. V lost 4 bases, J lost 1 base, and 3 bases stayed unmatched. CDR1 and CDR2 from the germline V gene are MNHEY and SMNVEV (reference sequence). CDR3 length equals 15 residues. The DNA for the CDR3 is TGTGCCAGCAGTTGGACTAGCGGGCCGTCCTACGAGCAGTACTTC. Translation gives CASSWTSGPSYEQYF.

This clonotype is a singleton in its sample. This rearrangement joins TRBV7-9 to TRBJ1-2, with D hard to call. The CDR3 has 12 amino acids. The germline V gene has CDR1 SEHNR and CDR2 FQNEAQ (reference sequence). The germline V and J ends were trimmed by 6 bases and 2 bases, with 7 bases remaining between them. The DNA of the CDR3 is TGTGCCAGCAGGGCTATCAACTATGGCTACACCTTC. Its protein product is CASRAINYGYTF.

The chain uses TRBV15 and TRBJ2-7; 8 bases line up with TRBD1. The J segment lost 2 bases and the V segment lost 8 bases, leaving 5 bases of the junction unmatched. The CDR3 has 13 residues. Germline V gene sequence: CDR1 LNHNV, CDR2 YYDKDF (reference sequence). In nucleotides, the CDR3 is TGTGCCACCGGCCGGGACAGGACCTACGAGCAGTACTTC. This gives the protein CATGRDRTYEQYF.

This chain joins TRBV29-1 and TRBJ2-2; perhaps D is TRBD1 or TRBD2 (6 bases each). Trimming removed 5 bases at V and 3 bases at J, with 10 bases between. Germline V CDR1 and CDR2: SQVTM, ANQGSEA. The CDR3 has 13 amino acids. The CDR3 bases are TGCAGCGTTTCTAGGGGGGACACCGGGGAGCTGTTTTTT. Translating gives CSVSRGDTGELFF.

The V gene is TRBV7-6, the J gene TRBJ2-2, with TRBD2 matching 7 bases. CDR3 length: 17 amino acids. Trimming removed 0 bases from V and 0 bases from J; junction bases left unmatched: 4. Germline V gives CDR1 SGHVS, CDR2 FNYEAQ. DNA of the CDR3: TGTGCCAGCAGCTTAGCCTTAGCGGGTGCGAACACCGGGGAGCTGTTTTTT. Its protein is CASSLALAGANTGELFF.

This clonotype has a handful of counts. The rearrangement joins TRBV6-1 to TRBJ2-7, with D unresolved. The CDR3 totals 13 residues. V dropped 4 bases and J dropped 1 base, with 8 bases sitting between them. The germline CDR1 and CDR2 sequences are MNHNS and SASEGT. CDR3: CASSAHESYEQYF. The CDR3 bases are TGTGCCAGCAGTGCACACGAGTCCTACGAGCAGTACTTC.

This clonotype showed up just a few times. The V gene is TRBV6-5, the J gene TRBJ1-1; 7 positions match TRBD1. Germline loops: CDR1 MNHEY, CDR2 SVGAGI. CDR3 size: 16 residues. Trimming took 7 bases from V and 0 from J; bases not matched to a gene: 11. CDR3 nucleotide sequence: TGTGCCAGCACCGAATACCTGGGACAGCTGAACACTGAAGCTTTCTTT. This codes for CASTEYLGQLNTEAFF.

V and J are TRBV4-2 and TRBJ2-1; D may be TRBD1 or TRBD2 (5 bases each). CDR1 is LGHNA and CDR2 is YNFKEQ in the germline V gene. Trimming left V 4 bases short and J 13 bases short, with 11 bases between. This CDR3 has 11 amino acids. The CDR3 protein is CASSRADTQFF. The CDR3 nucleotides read TGTGCCAGCAGCCGAGCGGACACTCAGTTCTTC.

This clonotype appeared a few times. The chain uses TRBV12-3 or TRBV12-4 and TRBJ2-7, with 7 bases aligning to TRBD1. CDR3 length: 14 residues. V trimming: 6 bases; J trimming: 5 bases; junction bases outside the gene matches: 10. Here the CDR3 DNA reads TGTGCCAGCAGGTCAGGGGGAACCTTCAACGAGCAGTACTTC. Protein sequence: CASRSGGTFNEQYF.

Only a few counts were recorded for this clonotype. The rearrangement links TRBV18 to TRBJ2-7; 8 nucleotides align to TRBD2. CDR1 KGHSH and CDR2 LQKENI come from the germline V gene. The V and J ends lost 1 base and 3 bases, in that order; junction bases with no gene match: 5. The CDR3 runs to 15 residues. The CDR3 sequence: CASSPLAGGGYEQYF. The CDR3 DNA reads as TGTGCCAGCTCACCACTCGCGGGGGGCGGCTACGAGCAGTACTTC.

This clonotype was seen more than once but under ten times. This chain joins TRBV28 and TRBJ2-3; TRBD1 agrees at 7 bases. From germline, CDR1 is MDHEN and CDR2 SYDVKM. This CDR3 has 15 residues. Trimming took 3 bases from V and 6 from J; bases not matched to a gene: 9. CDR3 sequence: CASSFARGWVDTQYF. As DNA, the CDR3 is TGTGCCAGCAGTTTCGCCAGGGGGTGGGTGGATACGCAGTATTTT. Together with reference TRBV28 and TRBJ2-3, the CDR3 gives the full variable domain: DVKVTQSSRYLVKRTGEKVFLECVQDMDHENMFWYRQDPGLGLRLIYFSYDVKMKEKGDIPEGYSVSREKKERFSLILESASTNQTSMYLCASSFARGWVDTQYFGPGTRLTVL.

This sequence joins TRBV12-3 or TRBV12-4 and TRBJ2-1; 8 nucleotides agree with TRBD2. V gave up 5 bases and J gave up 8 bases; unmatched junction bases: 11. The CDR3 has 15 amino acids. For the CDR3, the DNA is TGTGCCAGCAGTCAGCTAGCGGGCAATCGCGATGAGCAGTTCTTC. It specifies CASSQLAGNRDEQFF.

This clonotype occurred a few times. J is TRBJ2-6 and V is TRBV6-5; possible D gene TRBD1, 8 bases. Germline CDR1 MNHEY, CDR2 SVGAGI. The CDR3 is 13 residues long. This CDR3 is CGTGTNGANVLTF. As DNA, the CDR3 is TGTGGGACAGGGACTAACGGGGCCAACGTCCTGACTTTC.

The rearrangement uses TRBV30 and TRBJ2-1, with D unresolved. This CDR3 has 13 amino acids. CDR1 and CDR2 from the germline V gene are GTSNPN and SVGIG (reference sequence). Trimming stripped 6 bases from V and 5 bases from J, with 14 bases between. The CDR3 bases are TGTGCCTGTGCGCCGTGGCAGGACAATGAGCAGTTCTTC. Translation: CACAPWQDNEQFF.

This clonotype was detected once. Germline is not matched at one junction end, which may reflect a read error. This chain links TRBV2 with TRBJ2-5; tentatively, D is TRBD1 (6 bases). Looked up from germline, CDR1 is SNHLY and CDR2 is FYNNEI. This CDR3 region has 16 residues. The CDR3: CASSEATPNTGTQHRF. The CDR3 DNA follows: TGTGCCAGCAGTGAAGCTACGCCGAACACAGGGACACAACACCGCTTC.

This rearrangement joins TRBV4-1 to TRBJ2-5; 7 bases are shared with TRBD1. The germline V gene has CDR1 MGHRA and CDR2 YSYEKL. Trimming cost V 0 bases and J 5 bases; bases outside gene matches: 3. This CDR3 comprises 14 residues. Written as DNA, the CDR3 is TGCGCCAGCAGCCAAGAGAGGGGACAGGAGACCCAGTACTTC. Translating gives CASSQERGQETQYF.

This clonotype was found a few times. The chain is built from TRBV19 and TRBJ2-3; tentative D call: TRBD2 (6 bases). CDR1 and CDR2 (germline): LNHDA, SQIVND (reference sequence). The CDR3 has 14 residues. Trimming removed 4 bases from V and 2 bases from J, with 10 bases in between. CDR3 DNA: TGTGCCAGTAGTAAACTAGCCCCCACAGATACGCAGTATTTT. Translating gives CASSKLAPTDTQYF. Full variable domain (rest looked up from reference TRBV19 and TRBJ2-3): DGGITQSPKYLFRKEGQNVTLSCEQNLNHDAMYWYRQDPGQGLRLIYYSQIVNDFQKGDIAEGYSVSREKKESFPLTVTSAQKNPTAFYLCASSKLAPTDTQYFGPGTRLTVL.

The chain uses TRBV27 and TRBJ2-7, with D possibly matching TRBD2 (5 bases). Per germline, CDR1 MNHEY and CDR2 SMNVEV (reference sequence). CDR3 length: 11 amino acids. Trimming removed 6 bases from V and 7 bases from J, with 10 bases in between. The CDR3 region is CASRRAQEQYF. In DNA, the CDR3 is TGTGCCAGCAGGAGGGCACAGGAGCAGTACTTC.

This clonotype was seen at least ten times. CDR3 in amino acids: CASSLGTGADRADTQYF. In DNA form, the CDR3 reads TGTGCCAGCAGCTTAGGGACGGGGGCTGACCGGGCAGATACGCAGTATTTT. The chain links TRBV7-9 to TRBJ2-3; D may match TRBD1 or TRBD2 (6 bases each). The CDR3 consists of 17 residues. V gave up 1 base and J gave up 4 bases, with 18 bases separating them. CDR1 is SEHNR, CDR2 FQNEAQ, per germline (reference sequence).

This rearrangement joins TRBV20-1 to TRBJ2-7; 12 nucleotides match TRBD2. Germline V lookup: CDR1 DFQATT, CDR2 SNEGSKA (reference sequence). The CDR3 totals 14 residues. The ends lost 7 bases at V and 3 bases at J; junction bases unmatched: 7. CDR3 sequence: CSVTTSGGYYEQYF. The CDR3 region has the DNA TGCAGTGTTACGACTAGCGGGGGTTACTACGAGCAGTACTTC.

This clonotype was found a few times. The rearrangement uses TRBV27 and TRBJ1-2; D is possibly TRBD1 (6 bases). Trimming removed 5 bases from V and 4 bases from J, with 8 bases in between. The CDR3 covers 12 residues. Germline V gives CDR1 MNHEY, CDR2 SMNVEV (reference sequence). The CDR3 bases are TGTGCCAGCAGTCAACAGGGCTATGGCTACACCTTC. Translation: CASSQQGYGYTF.

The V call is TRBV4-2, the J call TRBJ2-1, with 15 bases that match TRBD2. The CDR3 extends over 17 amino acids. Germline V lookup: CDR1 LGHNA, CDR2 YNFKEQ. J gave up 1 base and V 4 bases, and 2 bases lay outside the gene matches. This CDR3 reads CASSPGTSGRSYNEQFF. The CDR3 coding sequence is TGTGCCAGCAGCCCGGGGACTAGCGGGAGGTCCTACAATGAGCAGTTCTTC.